The 25 T cell receptor beta chains reported below all come from one sample, sequenced in a study of shared clonotypes between healthy human individuals. Profiled with immunoSEQ multiplex PCR; TCRdb holds only in-frame clones, not every one. This table holds roughly 2,500,000 clones, 93% found once. Material: naive CD4+ T cells from PBMCs. As to subset: CD45RA+ positively selected. The receptor source for this set is a man aged 18 to 35 in good health. Some clones in this sample may be carry-over from other donors' samples.

This clone was seen once. The CDR3: CASSLGRMGNEKLFF. The CDR3 nucleotides read TGTGCCAGCAGCTTGGGGCGAATGGGTAATGAAAAACTGTTTTTT. J is TRBJ1-4 and V is TRBV5-4, with no clear D. The CDR3 covers 15 residues. Trimming shortened V by 0 bases and J by 4 bases, and 10 bases separated the two germline ends. CDR1 is SGHNT, CDR2 YYREEE, per germline (reference sequence).

The chain links TRBV18 to TRBJ1-2; D may be TRBD1 (5 bases). V lost 3 bases and J 4 bases, leaving 15 bases between the germline ends. This CDR3 is built from 15 residues. Germline V gene lookup returns CDR1 KGHSH and CDR2 LQKENI. The chain's CDR3 is CASSPRDSGGYGYTF. The DNA for the CDR3 is TGTGCCAGCTCACCTCGGGACTCTGGGGGCTATGGCTACACCTTC.

This chain links TRBV6-1 with TRBJ1-1, with D perhaps matching TRBD1 (5 bases). The CDR3 sequence is 14 residues long. In germline, CDR1 is MNHNS, CDR2 SASEGT. V lost 6 bases to trimming and J lost 6 bases, with 17 bases between them. The CDR3 reads CASRGGVLTAEAFF. In nucleotides, the CDR3 is TGTGCCAGCAGGGGGGGGGTTTTAACGGCTGAAGCTTTCTTT.

The gene calls are TRBV5-4 and TRBJ2-5; 7 bases are a match to TRBD1. V was pared by 0 bases and J by 10 bases, with 6 bases of the junction left unmatched. The CDR3 is 13 residues long. Germline CDR1 and CDR2: SGHNT and YYREEE (reference sequence). The DNA of the CDR3 is TGTGCCAGCAGCTTGGATGCCCAGGGGGTCCAGTACTTC. It translates to CASSLDAQGVQYF.

The chain is built from TRBV5-1 and TRBJ2-1; 12 nucleotides agree with TRBD2. In germline, CDR1 is SGHRS, CDR2 YFSETQ. The J segment lost 9 bases and the V segment lost 3 bases, leaving 7 bases of the junction unmatched. This CDR3 has 15 residues. DNA of the CDR3: TGCGCCAGCAGCTCGACTAGCGGGAGTATGTTTGAGCAGTTCTTC. It is translated as CASSSTSGSMFEQFF.

V usage is TRBV6-5 and J usage is TRBJ1-4; D call uncertain. Trimming took off 2 bases at V and 8 bases at J, with 15 bases between the two ends. This CDR3 contains 15 residues. Germline assignment: CDR1 MNHEY and CDR2 SVGAGI. In DNA, the CDR3 is TGTGCCAGCAGTTACACCACCAACAAAGACGAAAAACTGTTTTTT. Amino acid sequence: CASSYTTNKDEKLFF.

Regarding this clone: This sample includes further DNA sequences coding for the same CDR3. The rearrangement joins TRBV2 to TRBJ2-5, with 14 bases identical to TRBD2. The CDR3 is 15 amino acids. Unmatched junction bases numbered 5, after V lost 6 bases and J lost 5 bases. CDR1 and CDR2 (germline): SNHLY, FYNNEI. The CDR3 spells CASSGTSGREETQYF. The CDR3 nucleotides are TGTGCCAGCAGCGGGACTAGCGGGAGAGAGGAGACCCAGTACTTC.

This clone has a single count. The J gene is TRBJ2-5, the V gene TRBV5-6; TRBD2 agrees at 10 bases. Losses at the gene ends were 2 bases for V and 1 base for J; bases not matched to a gene: 5. From germline, CDR1 is SGHDT and CDR2 YYEEEE. CDR3 length: 16 residues. The DNA for the CDR3 is TGTGCCAGCAGCTTCGGACTAGCGGCAATCCAAGAGACCCAGTACTTC. Its protein product is CASSFGLAAIQETQYF. The full variable domain, with the rest looked up from reference TRBV5-6 and TRBJ2-5, is DAGVTQSPTHLIKTRGQQVTLRCSPKSGHDTVSWYQQALGQGPQFIFQYYEEEERQRGNFPDRFSGHQFPNYSSELNVNALLLGDSALYLCASSFGLAAIQETQYFGPGTRLLVL.

The chain recombines TRBV29-1 with TRBJ2-1; D might be TRBD2 (5 bases). Looked up from germline, CDR1 is SQVTM and CDR2 is ANQGSEA. Trimming took off 6 bases at V and 0 bases at J, with 12 bases between the two ends. CDR3 length equals 14 residues. CDR3 DNA: TGCAGCGTCAGCGGTCTGCTCTCCTACAATGAGCAGTTCTTC. Translated, it gives CSVSGLLSYNEQFF.

The V call is TRBV7-6, the J call TRBJ2-1; D gene ambiguous. V was pared by 1 base and J by 7 bases, with 11 bases between. The CDR3 has 14 residues. CDR1 is SGHVS, CDR2 FNYEAQ, per germline. CDR3 loop: CASSLVGKVNEQFF. In DNA, the CDR3 is TGTGCCAGCAGCTTAGTGGGGAAAGTTAATGAGCAGTTCTTC.

The rearrangement links TRBV10-3 to TRBJ2-3; perhaps TRBD1 as D (5 bases). In germline, CDR1 is ENHRY, CDR2 SYGVKD. The V gene lost 6 bases and the J gene lost 0 bases, with 10 bases spanning the gap. The CDR3 contains 14 residues. The chain's CDR3 is CAIRSYRSTDTQYF. Here the CDR3 DNA reads TGTGCCATCAGAAGTTACAGGAGCACAGATACGCAGTATTTT.

This sequence joins TRBV19 and TRBJ2-5, with TRBD2 matching 7 bases. The CDR3 runs 15 residues. J lost 5 bases, V lost 4 bases, and 10 bases had no gene match. Germline loops: CDR1 LNHDA, CDR2 SQIVND (reference sequence). This CDR3 reads CASSTGGTGYETQYF. CDR3 sequence (DNA): TGTGCCAGTAGTACGGGAGGTACGGGTTATGAGACCCAGTACTTC.

In regard to this clone: Other DNA sequences in this sample translate to the same CDR3. V is TRBV11-2 and J is TRBJ1-2; D not certain. Germline-derived CDR1 and CDR2 are SGHAT and FQNNGV. V lost 5 bases, J lost 5 bases, and 9 bases lay in between. The CDR3 is 12 residues long. The CDR3 protein is CASSRDNYGYTF. DNA for the CDR3: TGTGCCAGCAGCCGAGACAATTATGGCTACACCTTC.

The rearrangement links TRBV10-3 to TRBJ2-7; possible D gene TRBD1, 6 bases. V dropped 4 bases and J dropped 0 bases, with 16 bases sitting between them. CDR3 length equals 16 residues. CDR1 is ENHRY and CDR2 is SYGVKD in the germline V gene. CDR3 in DNA: TGTGCCATCAGTGCTCGTTACCGGGACATCTCCTACGAGCAGTACTTC. This encodes CAISARYRDISYEQYF.

This clone was observed once. The chain couples TRBV5-1 to TRBJ2-3; 8 nucleotides line up with TRBD2. V lost 5 bases and J lost 0; bases outside the gene matches: 5. CDR1 is SGHRS and CDR2 is YFSETQ in the germline V gene. The CDR3 loop spans 15 amino acids. CDR3 protein: CASRKLAVSTDTQYF. CDR3 DNA sequence: TGCGCCAGCAGGAAACTAGCGGTGAGCACAGATACGCAGTATTTT.

This clone was observed a single time. Within the sample, other DNA sequences also encode this same CDR3. The chain uses TRBV5-1 and TRBJ1-1; 7 nucleotides line up with TRBD1. Germline assignment: CDR1 SGHRS and CDR2 YFSETQ. After removal of 5 bases from V and 1 base from J, the junction contained 2 bases not matched to a gene. The CDR3 covers 13 residues. The CDR3 DNA reads as TGCGCCAGCAGAGGACAGGAGAACACTGAAGCTTTCTTT. Protein: CASRGQENTEAFF.

V usage is TRBV10-1 and J usage is TRBJ2-2, with a tentative D call TRBD1 (5 bases). Trimming cost V 5 bases and J 8 bases, with 15 bases left between them. The CDR3 is 14 residues long. Per the germline V gene, CDR1 is WNHNN and CDR2 is SYGVQD (reference sequence). In DNA form, the CDR3 reads TGCGCCAGCAGTAAAGCAGGGATAGGAGGGGAGCTGTTTTTT. As protein: CASSKAGIGGELFF.

This rearrangement joins TRBV5-1 to TRBJ1-1, with unresolved D. The CDR3 contains 17 residues. Trimming removed 3 bases from V and 1 base from J, with 19 bases in between. Germline V gives CDR1 SGHRS, CDR2 YFSETQ. The CDR3 bases are TGCGCCAGCAGCTCCCGGGTCAGCGGAGTCCCGAACACTGAAGCTTTCTTT. As protein: CASSSRVSGVPNTEAFF. Full variable domain (remainder filled in from reference TRBV5-1 and TRBJ1-1): KAGVTQTPRYLIKTRGQQVTLSCSPISGHRSVSWYQQTPGQGLQFLFEYFSETQRNKGNFPGRFSGRQFSNSRSEMNVSTLELGDSALYLCASSSRVSGVPNTEAFFGQGTRLTVV.

The CDR3 region has the DNA TGTGCCAGCAGTCCTCGGGACTTCCCCAATGAGCAGTTCTTC. The encoded protein is CASSPRDFPNEQFF. The V gene is TRBV27, the J gene TRBJ2-1; weak D call: TRBD2 (6 bases). V dropped 5 bases and J dropped 6 bases, with 14 bases sitting between them. The CDR3 is 14 amino acids. From germline, CDR1 is MNHEY and CDR2 SMNVEV (reference sequence).

The chain is built from TRBV28 and TRBJ2-5, with 7 nucleotides matching TRBD1. Trimming removed 7 bases from V and 2 bases from J; junction bases left unmatched: 10. In germline, CDR1 is MDHEN, CDR2 SYDVKM. The CDR3 extends over 15 amino acids. CDR3 sequence reads: CASKATGALQETQYF. CDR3 sequence (DNA): TGTGCCAGCAAAGCAACAGGGGCCCTACAAGAGACCCAGTACTTC.

Concerning this clone: This specimen includes other DNA sequences encoding the same CDR3. The chain is built from TRBV28 and TRBJ2-1; 7 bases match TRBD1. J lost 0 bases, V lost 8 bases, and 1 base had no gene match. The CDR3 length is 13 residues. Germline V lookup: CDR1 MDHEN, CDR2 SYDVKM. In DNA, the CDR3 is TGTGCCAGCCGGGACAGCTCCTACAATGAGCAGTTCTTC. Its protein is CASRDSSYNEQFF.

The chain carries TRBV7-2 and TRBJ2-4; D is ambiguous. Trimming shortened V by 1 base and J by 0 bases, and 10 bases separated the two germline ends. CDR3 size: 16 residues. Germline CDR1 reads SGHTA; CDR2 reads FQGNSA. The CDR3 nucleotides are TGTGCCAGCAGCTTAGGGTTAGGTCAAGCCAAAAACATTCAGTACTTC. Protein: CASSLGLGQAKNIQYF. The full variable domain, completed using reference TRBV7-2 and TRBJ2-4, is GAGVSQSPSNKVTEKGKDVELRCDPISGHTALYWYRQSLGQGLEFLIYFQGNSAPDKSGLPSDRFSAERTGGSVSTLTIQRTQQEDSAVYLCASSLGLGQAKNIQYFGAGTRLSVL.

The gene calls are TRBV5-4 and TRBJ2-3; D is uncertain. CDR1 and CDR2 (germline): SGHNT, YYREEE (reference sequence). CDR3 length: 15 residues. V lost 0 bases to trimming and J lost 2 bases, with 10 bases between them. CDR3 in amino acids: CASSLVGSYTDTQYF. CDR3 DNA: TGTGCCAGCAGCTTGGTGGGGTCTTACACAGATACGCAGTATTTT.

The chain recombines TRBV15 with TRBJ2-7; the match to TRBD1 covers 9 bases. Germline CDR1 LNHNV, CDR2 YYDKDF (reference sequence). There are 14 residues in the CDR3. V dropped 5 bases and J dropped 3; count of bases not matched to a gene: 5. This CDR3 reads CATSDDRGNYEQYF. The CDR3 nucleotides are TGTGCCACCAGCGACGACAGGGGGAACTACGAGCAGTACTTC.

This chain joins TRBV2 and TRBJ2-2; 7 nucleotides agree with TRBD1. The germline CDR1 and CDR2 sequences are SNHLY and FYNNEI. The CDR3 loop spans 15 amino acids. Trimming took 8 bases from V and 2 from J; bases not matched to a gene: 8. CDR3 in DNA: TGTGCCAGCGGAGCCCGGGACAGCAACACCGGGGAGCTGTTTTTT. This translates into CASGARDSNTGELFF.